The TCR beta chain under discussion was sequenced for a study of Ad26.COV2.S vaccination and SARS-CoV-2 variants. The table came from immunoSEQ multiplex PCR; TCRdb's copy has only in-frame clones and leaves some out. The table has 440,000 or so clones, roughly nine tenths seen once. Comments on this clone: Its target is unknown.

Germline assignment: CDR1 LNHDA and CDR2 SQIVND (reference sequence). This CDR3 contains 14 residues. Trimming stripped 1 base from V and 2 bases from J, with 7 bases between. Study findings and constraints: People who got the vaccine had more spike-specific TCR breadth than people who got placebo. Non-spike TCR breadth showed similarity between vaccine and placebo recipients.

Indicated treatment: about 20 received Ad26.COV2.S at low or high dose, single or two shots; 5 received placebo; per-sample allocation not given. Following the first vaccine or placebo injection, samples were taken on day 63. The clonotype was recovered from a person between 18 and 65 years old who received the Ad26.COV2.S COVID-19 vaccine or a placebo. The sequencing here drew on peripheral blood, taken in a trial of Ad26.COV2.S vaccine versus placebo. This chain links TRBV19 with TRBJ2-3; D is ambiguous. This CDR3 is CASSIGTFTDTQYF. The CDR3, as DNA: TGTGCCAGTAGTATAGGCACATTCACAGATACGCAGTATTTT.